These 3 T cell receptor beta chains originate from one sample sequenced in a study of vaccination and CD4 T cells after COVID-19. Regarding treatment: roughly 10-day PBMC culture with coronavirus spike peptide pools or control peptides (ViraFEST assay). During the years 2011-2018, before the COVID-19 pandemic, the unexposed donor's CD4+ T cells were collected. No antigen has been identified for these receptors. Once obtained from cultured CD4+ T cells, the DNA was sequenced using the Oncomine TCR Beta short-read assay. TCRdb re-called the PCR reads with MiXCR, one entry per CDR3 protein. Seen here are 5,500 to 8,000 distinct CDR3 sequences, roughly 50% observed once, and the top ten hold about 35%. The sample comprised CD4+ T cells from blood, cultured in vitro. Receptor source: a human donor in good health.

This chain links TRBV25-1 with TRBJ1-1; D is ambiguous. In germline, CDR1 is MGHDK, CDR2 SYGVNS. Trimming shortened V by 6 bases and J by 6 bases, and 8 bases separated the two germline ends. The CDR3 has 11 amino acids. The CDR3 DNA follows: TGTGCCAGCAGCCGCAACGCTGAAGCTTTCTTT. Amino acid sequence: CASSRNAEAFF. The full variable domain, completed using reference TRBV25-1 and TRBJ1-1, is EADIYQTPRYLVIGTGKKITLECSQTMGHDKMYWYQQDPGMELHLIHYSYGVNSTEKGDLSSESTVSRIRTEHFPLTLESARPSHTSQYLCASSRNAEAFFGQGTRLTVV.

CDR3 sequence reads: CASSPEPQNQPQHF. For the CDR3, the DNA is TGTGCCAGCAGCCCAGAACCCCAGAATCAGCCCCAGCATTTT. This chain links TRBV7-9 with TRBJ1-5; D is unclear. V dropped 5 bases and J dropped 4 bases, with 12 bases sitting between them. Germline CDR1 is SEHNR and CDR2 is FQNEAQ (reference sequence). This CDR3 is 14 amino acids long.

The rearrangement joins TRBV9 to TRBJ2-5, with D possibly TRBD1 on 5 matching bases. Between the trimmed V and J ends, which lost 4 bases and 2 bases, there was a span of 15 bases. This CDR3 is 15 amino acids long. Germline-derived CDR1 and CDR2 are SGDLS and YYNGEE. CDR3 nucleotides: TGTGCCAGCAGCCCCGGACCCGGACATCAAGAGACCCAGTACTTC. This sequence encodes CASSPGPGHQETQYF.